This T cell receptor (beta chain) was recorded in a study of human T cells and chemical hapten exposure. The wider study: TCR yield per sample varied, mainly due to pooled library volumes.

Germline CDR1 reads SGDLS; CDR2 reads YYNGEE. This CDR3 comprises 13 residues. The V gene lost 2 bases and the J gene lost 2 bases, with 6 bases spanning the gap. The study's findings and limits: A positive correlation with patch test score was shown by PT1 expanded TCR counts.

Indicated time point: pre-sensitization, week 0. Documented treatment: therapeutic diphenylcyclopropenone sensitization with weekly scalp DPC. Unique molecular identifiers were linked by the library to individual cDNA molecules. Each CDR3 protein gets one entry after TCRdb re-called the RACE reads with MiXCR. The top ten hold around 2.6% of the sample, which has approximately 400,000 distinct CDR3 sequences, roughly 4.6% seen once. Worth noting for this clonotype: Its antigen is as yet unknown.

The V call is TRBV9, the J call TRBJ2-3; D not resolved. The specimen was whole blood, collected in connection with sensitization to the hapten diphenylcyclopropenone (DPC). The clonotype originates from a woman aged 50 to 60 with alopecia areata. Some clones in this sample may be carry-over from other donors' samples. DNA of the CDR3: TGTGCCAGCAGCGTGCGGTTCACAGATACGCAGTATTTT. Translating it yields CASSVRFTDTQYF.